This T cell receptor (beta chain) was retrieved from a study of neoadjuvant anti-PD-1 for oral cavity cancer. Study-level background: Nivolumab at 3 mg/kg was mostly given biweekly, three to four doses, pre-surgery. Study-wide points: Higher pretreatment blood Treg/Th17 ratios correlated with higher pretreatment blood and lower post-treatment tumor TCRbeta clonality.

The germline gives CDR1 KGHSH, CDR2 LQKENI. The V end lost 3 bases, the J end lost 5 bases, and 14 bases lay between the germline ends. The CDR3 extends over 15 amino acids. On this clone: Antigen unknown.

The time point here: after neoadjuvant nivolumab, at surgical resection. Libraries were prepared by immunoSEQ multiplex PCR; TCRdb keeps only in-frame clonotypes and omits some of them. This table has 55,000 to 75,000 clones, 86% appearing once. This TCR came from a person aged 40 to 85 with oral cavity squamous cell carcinoma. The source was PBMCs, collected after nivolumab (anti-PD-1) treatment. The chain combines TRBV18 with TRBJ2-1; no clear D. CDR3 in amino acids: CASSPLLTGDNEQFF. The CDR3 region has the DNA TGTGCCAGCTCACCGTTGCTAACTGGGGACAATGAGCAGTTCTTC.